This is a list of T cell receptor beta chains from one sample in a study of T cells in Graves' hyperthyroidism and ophthalmopathy. TCRdb passed the multiplex PCR reads through MiXCR, listing each CDR3 protein once. The table shows just over 550,000 distinct CDR3 sequences, with around 45% occurring only once. Sequences were obtained from peripheral blood or thyroid tissue (not recorded which). The receptors come from a woman aged 18-35 years with Graves' hyperthyroidism. Both conserved end residues are part of each CDR3. The D gene is left open where the match is weak. Clone size is not always given. Where it is, it says once, few, many or a class for expanded clones.

>TRBJ1-3|TRBV29-1|NA|TRBD1
CSVETQGAASGNTIYF
TGCAGCGTTGAAACACAGGGGGCAGCCTCTGGAAACACCATATATTTT
>TRBJ2-3|TRBV25-1|NA|NA
CATSQGTDTQYF
TGTGCCACCTCACAGGGCACAGATACGCAGTATTTT
>TRBJ2-2|TRBV7-2|few|TRBD1
CASSAGTVRTGELFF
TGTGCCAGCAGCGCCGGGACAGTGCGCACCGGGGAGCTGTTTTTT
>TRBJ2-7|TRBV7-9|few|NA
CANSLEAGTNYEQYF
TGTGCCAACAGCTTAGAAGCAGGGACGAACTACGAGCAGTACTTC
>TRBJ1-5|TRBV10-3|NA|NA
CAISDPGGQPQHF
TGTGCCATCAGTGATCCAGGTGGTCAGCCCCAGCATTTT
>TRBJ2-7|TRBV20-1|few|TRBD1
CSAKTGMSSYEQYF
TGCAGTGCTAAGACAGGGATGAGCTCCTACGAGCAGTACTTC
>TRBJ2-7|TRBV9|NA|NA
CASTYIGGLPSYEQYF
TGTGCCAGCACGTACATCGGCGGGCTCCCCTCCTACGAGCAGTACTTC
>TRBJ1-3|TRBV7-8|many|TRBD1
CASSLVDRDSGNTIYF
TGTGCCAGCAGCTTAGTGGACAGGGACTCTGGAAACACCATATATTTT
>TRBJ1-2|TRBV14|NA|NA
CASSQVARNYGYTF
TGTGCCAGCAGCCAAGTAGCACGGAACTATGGCTACACCTTC
>TRBJ1-4|TRBV24-1|NA|TRBD1
CATSDGTGYEKLFF
TGTGCCACCAGTGATGGGACAGGGTATGAAAAACTGTTTTTT
>TRBJ2-7|TRBV7-4|NA|NA
CASRLALHEQYF
TGTGCCAGCAGGTTAGCCCTCCACGAGCAGTACTTC
>TRBJ1-2|TRBV14|many|NA
CASSQDRNGYTF
TGTGCCAGCAGCCAAGATCGTAATGGCTACACCTTC
>TRBJ2-6|TRBV12-3/TRBV12-4|few|NA
CATRLNSGANVLTF
TGTGCCACTCGACTGAACTCTGGGGCCAACGTCCTGACTTTC
>TRBJ1-5|TRBV11-3|few|NA
CASSFPGRDQPQHF
TGTGCCAGCAGCTTTCCAGGGAGGGATCAGCCCCAGCATTTT
>TRBJ2-5|TRBV10-3|NA|TRBD2
CAMLAGARETQYF
TGTGCTATGTTAGCGGGAGCACGGGAGACCCAGTACTTC
>TRBJ2-7|TRBV2|NA|NA
CASSETGHPLRYEQYF
TGTGCCAGCAGTGAGACGGGACACCCTTTGAGATACGAGCAGTACTTC
>TRBJ1-1|TRBV7-9|few|NA
CASSLDGPLEAFF
TGTGCCAGCAGCTTAGATGGCCCCCTGGAAGCTTTCTTT
>TRBJ2-7|TRBV20-1|NA|NA
CSATHPSPGGLTYEQYF
TGCAGTGCCACTCACCCTAGCCCGGGCGGGTTGACCTACGAGCAGTACTTC
>TRBJ2-3|TRBV29-1|few|TRBD2
CSVVSGRATDTQYF
TGCAGCGTAGTTAGCGGGAGGGCCACAGATACGCAGTATTTT
>TRBJ2-5|TRBV7-8|NA|TRBD1
CASKTGGGETQYF
TGTGCCAGCAAGACAGGGGGGGGGGAGACCCAGTACTTC
>TRBJ1-4|TRBV10-3|NA|NA
CAISVGEGLRESCW
TGTGCCATCAGTGTAGGAGAAGGTTTAAGAGAGAGCTGTTGG
>TRBJ1-4|TRBV15|NA|TRBD1
CATGDRAHEKLFF
TGTGCCACCGGGGACAGGGCTCATGAAAAACTGTTTTTT
>TRBJ1-1|TRBV7-9|NA|NA
CASSPGPGSNTEAFF
TGTGCCTCCTCCCCCGGACCGGGGTCGAACACTGAAGCTTTCTTT
>TRBJ2-7|TRBV7-9|NA|TRBD1
CASSHWTGVYEQYF
TGTGCCAGCAGCCATTGGACAGGCGTCTACGAGCAGTACTTC
>TRBJ2-2|TRBV7-6|NA|TRBD1
CASSLVSGGNTGELFF
TGTGCCAGCAGCTTAGTATCAGGGGGGAACACCGGGGAGCTGTTTTTT
>TRBJ2-5|TRBV12-3/TRBV12-4|NA|NA
CASTQREMDETQYF
TGTGCCAGCACCCAACGGGAGATGGATGAGACCCAGTACTTC
>TRBJ1-6|TRBV15|NA|NA
CATSRDRSSSYNSPLHF
TGTGCCACCAGCAGAGATAGGAGTAGCTCCTATAATTCACCCCTCCACTTT
>TRBJ2-1|TRBV15|NA|TRBD2
CATSRLGLGDNEQFF
TGTGCCACCAGCAGGTTGGGACTAGGCGACAATGAGCAGTTCTTC
>TRBJ1-1|TRBV2|NA|NA
CASRGGPALF
TGTGCCAGCAGAGGGGGACCAGCTCTCTTT
>TRBJ1-1|TRBV25-1|NA|TRBD1
CASKGASNTEAFF
TGTGCCAGCAAGGGGGCGAGCAACACTGAAGCTTTCTTT
>TRBJ1-3|TRBV7-9|many|NA
CASRPGAMGNTIYF
TGTGCCAGCAGGCCAGGGGCAATGGGAAACACCATATATTTT
>TRBJ2-7|TRBV7-2|NA|NA
CASSPGAEYEQYF
TGCGCCAGCAGCCCGGGGGCAGAATACGAGCAGTACTTC
>TRBJ2-7|TRBV7-6|NA|NA
CASSYGRGLAYEQYF
TGTGCCAGCAGTTATGGGCGGGGGCTTGCGTACGAGCAGTACTTC
>TRBJ2-7|TRBV29-1|few|NA
CSVEIQAYEQYF
TGCAGCGTCGAAATTCAGGCCTACGAGCAGTACTTC
>TRBJ2-6|TRBV2|many|TRBD2
CANREASGANVLTF
TGTGCCAACCGGGAGGCTTCTGGGGCCAACGTCCTGACTTTC
>TRBJ2-7|TRBV7-9|NA|NA
CASSSEWDSGSFYEQYF
TGTGCCAGCAGCTCCGAGTGGGATAGCGGATCCTTCTACGAGCAGTACTTC
>TRBJ1-1|TRBV14|NA|TRBD1
CASSQDKGANTEAFF
TGTGCCAGCAGCCAAGATAAGGGGGCGAACACTGAAGCTTTCTTT
>TRBJ1-1|TRBV20-1|NA|NA
CSAREGRMRTEAFF
TGCAGTGCTAGAGAAGGGCGGATGCGGACTGAAGCTTTCTTT
>TRBJ2-7|TRBV12-5|once|NA
CASGFPPYTLGEQYF
TGTGCTAGTGGTTTCCCACCCTACACTCTGGGAGAGCAGTACTTC
>TRBJ2-7|TRBV20-1|NA|NA
CSARSKTGLGYEQYF
TGCAGTGCTAGATCTAAAACAGGTCTGGGCTACGAGCAGTACTTC
>TRBJ1-2|TRBV10-3|NA|NA
CAINLDLANYGYTF
TGTGCCATCAACCTAGACTTGGCTAACTATGGCTACACCTTC
>TRBJ1-1|TRBV7-6|NA|NA
CASSFDSNTEAFF
TGTGCCAGCAGCTTTGACTCGAACACTGAAGCTTTCTTT
>TRBJ1-4|TRBV7-2|once|NA
CASSWVGGDNEKLFF
TGTGCCAGCAGCTGGGTGGGGGGCGATAATGAAAAACTGTTTTTT
>TRBJ1-6|TRBV7-2|NA|TRBD1
CASSLGPTGNSPLHF
TGTGCCAGCAGCTTAGGACCGACAGGGAATTCACCCCTCCACTTT
>TRBJ2-5|TRBV7-9|few|NA
CASSLEEYQETQYF
TGTGCCAGCAGCTTAGAGGAGTACCAAGAGACCCAGTACTTC
>TRBJ1-2|TRBV7-8|NA|TRBD1
CASSPKGGQAIQLRDGYTF
TGTGCCAGCAGCCCCAAAGGGGGACAGGCCATTCAGCTACGCGATGGCTACACCTTC
>TRBJ2-6|TRBV7-9|many|NA
CASSPGRGGRTGANVLTF
TGTGCCAGCAGCCCAGGGCGGGGTGGTAGGACCGGGGCCAACGTCCTGACTTTC
>TRBJ1-6|TRBV25-1|many|NA
CASSSFRGNSPLHF
TGTGCCAGCAGTTCCTTTAGGGGAAATTCACCCCTCCACTTT
>TRBJ1-5|TRBV2|few|NA
CASSGGFGDQPQHF
TGTGCCAGCAGTGGGGGGTTCGGAGATCAGCCCCAGCATTTT
>TRBJ1-3|TRBV9|NA|NA
CASSVEGITGNTIYF
TGTGCCAGCAGCGTAGAAGGGATAACTGGAAACACCATATATTTT
>TRBJ2-7|TRBV7-7|few|TRBD1
CASSPLGTGEYEQYF
TGTGCCAGCAGCCCCCTCGGGACAGGGGAGTACGAGCAGTACTTC
>TRBJ2-6|TRBV12-3/TRBV12-4|NA|NA
CATHDRSGANVLTF
TGTGCCACTCATGATCGGTCTGGGGCCAACGTCCTGACTTTC
>TRBJ2-7|TRBV7-9|NA|NA
CASSLSRITYEQYF
TGTGCCAGCAGCTTATCTCGGATTACCTACGAGCAGTACTTC